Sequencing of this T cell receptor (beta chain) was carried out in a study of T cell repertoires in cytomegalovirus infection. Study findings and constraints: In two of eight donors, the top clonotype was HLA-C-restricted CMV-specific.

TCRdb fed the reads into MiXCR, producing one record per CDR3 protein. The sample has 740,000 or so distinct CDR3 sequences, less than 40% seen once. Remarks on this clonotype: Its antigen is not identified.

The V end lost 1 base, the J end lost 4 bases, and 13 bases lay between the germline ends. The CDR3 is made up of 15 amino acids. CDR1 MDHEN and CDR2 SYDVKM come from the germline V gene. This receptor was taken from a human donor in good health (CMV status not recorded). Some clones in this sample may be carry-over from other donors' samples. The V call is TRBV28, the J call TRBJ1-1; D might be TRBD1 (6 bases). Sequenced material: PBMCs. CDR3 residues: CASSLSGGAITEAFF. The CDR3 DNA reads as TGTGCCAGCAGTTTATCCGGGGGGGCAATCACTGAAGCTTTCTTT.